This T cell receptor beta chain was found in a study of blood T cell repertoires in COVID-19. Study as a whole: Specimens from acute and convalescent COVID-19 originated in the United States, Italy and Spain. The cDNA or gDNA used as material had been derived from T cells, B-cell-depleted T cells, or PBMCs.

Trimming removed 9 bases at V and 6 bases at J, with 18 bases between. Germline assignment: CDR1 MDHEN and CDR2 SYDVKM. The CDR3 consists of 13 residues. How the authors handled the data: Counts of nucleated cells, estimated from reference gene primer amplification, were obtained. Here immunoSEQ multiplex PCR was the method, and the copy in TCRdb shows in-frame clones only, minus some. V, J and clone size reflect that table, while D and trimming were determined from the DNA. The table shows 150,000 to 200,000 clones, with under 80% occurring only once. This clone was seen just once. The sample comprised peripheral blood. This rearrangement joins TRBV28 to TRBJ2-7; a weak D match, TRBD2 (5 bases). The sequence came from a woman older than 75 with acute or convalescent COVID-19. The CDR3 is CASKPGSFSEQYF. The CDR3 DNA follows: TGTGCCAGTAAACCGGGGTCCTTCTCCGAGCAGTACTTC.